The clone carrying this TCR beta chain was detected ten times or more. The antigen is unknown. The data stem from a study of blood T cells in healthy people across ages. Study observations and caveats: Relative to aged donors, long-lived donors carried more naive CD4+ cells and displayed higher diversity.

A second PCR, run for about 6 to 12 cycles, used a sample-barcoded 5' primer plus a J-beta primer mix. TCRdb re-called the 5' RACE reads through MiXCR, storing one row per CDR3 protein. The sample lists 850,000 to 950,000 distinct CDR3 sequences, 25% to 30% seen once, with 15% to 20% in the top ten. V lost 5 bases and J 7 bases, leaving 11 bases between the germline ends. The CDR3 is 12 residues long. The germline gives CDR1 MDHEN, CDR2 SYDVKM. About 10 milliliters was the volume of peripheral blood drawn from each donor. V usage is TRBV28 and J usage is TRBJ1-2, with a possible D match to TRBD1 (6 bases). The origin of this receptor is an elderly woman in good health. The sequencing sample was made of blood. CDR3 loop: CASSLQGGGYTF. DNA for the CDR3: TGTGCCAGCAGTCTACAGGGAGGTGGCTACACCTTC.